This entry concerns a single T cell receptor (beta chain). As yet, its antigen is unknown. For a library built for alpha chains, this beta chain is a stray read; little rests on its size. The sample belongs to a study of spatial heterogeneity in lung cancer. Study-wide context: In raw reads, more than nine appearances on average were recorded for each unique TCR and UMI combination.

The study, taken as a whole, reports: Among blood samples, ubiquitous expanded tumor TCRs appeared more at resection than at follow-up.

Documented time point: sample taken at primary tumor resection. Whole RNA was taken from tumor, nontumor lung or frozen PBMC; it was then sequenced unsorted. This CDR3 is 15 amino acids long. The germline V gene has CDR1 KGHSH and CDR2 LQKENI. V was shortened by 2 bases and J by 3 bases, with 11 bases between the two germline ends. TCRdb re-called the 5' RACE reads through MiXCR, storing one row per CDR3 protein. This sample carries several thousand distinct CDR3 sequences, more than 30% of them seen once, and the ten largest clones take about 3.8%. This clonotype originated in a female donor with early-stage non-small cell lung cancer. The genes are TRBV18 and TRBJ2-4; D is ambiguous. This specimen consisted of PBMCs, obtained at surgery. CDR3 in DNA: TGTGCCAGCTCACCAGCTGACGCGAACAAAAACATTCAGTACTTC. Translated, it gives CASSPADANKNIQYF.